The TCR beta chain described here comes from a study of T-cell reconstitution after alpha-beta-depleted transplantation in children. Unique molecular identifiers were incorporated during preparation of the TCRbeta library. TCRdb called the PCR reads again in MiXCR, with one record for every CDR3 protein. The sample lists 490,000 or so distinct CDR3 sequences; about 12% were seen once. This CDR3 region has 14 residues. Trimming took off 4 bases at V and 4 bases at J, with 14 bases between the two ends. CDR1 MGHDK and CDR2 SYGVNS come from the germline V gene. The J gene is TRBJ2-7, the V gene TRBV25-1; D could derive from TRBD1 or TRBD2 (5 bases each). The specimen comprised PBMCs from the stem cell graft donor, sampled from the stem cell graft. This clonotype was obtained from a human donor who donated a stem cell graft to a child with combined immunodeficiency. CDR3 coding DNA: TGTGCCAGCAGTGCCGGGACCGGGGAGTACGAGCAGTACTTC. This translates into CASSAGTGEYEQYF.